The 3 T cell receptor beta chains listed next were all sequenced from one sample in a study of shared clonotypes between healthy human individuals. Sequenced by immunoSEQ multiplex PCR; TCRdb stores in-frame clones only, minus some. Of just over 2,000,000 clones detected, 85% to 95% appear once; the ten largest clones hold roughly 0.13%. The sequencing sample was made of naive CD4+ T cells sorted from blood. Subset noted: CD45RA+ positively selected. These receptors all stem from a man in his late teens or twenties in good health.

Worth noting for this clone: The same CDR3 also results from other DNA sequences found in this sample. The rearrangement uses TRBV9 and TRBJ2-2; D unclear. The V gene lost 1 base and the J gene lost 5 bases, with 6 bases spanning the gap. The germline gives CDR1 SGDLS, CDR2 YYNGEE. This CDR3 is built from 13 residues. The CDR3 loop is CASSVSGTGELFF. DNA for the CDR3: TGTGCCAGCAGCGTAAGTGGGACCGGGGAGCTGTTTTTT.

The chain joins TRBV5-1 to TRBJ2-5; 7 bases map to TRBD2. Looked up from germline, CDR1 is SGHRS and CDR2 is YFSETQ. The junction had 17 bases not matched to a gene; V was cut back by 4 bases and J by 5 bases. The CDR3 is 17 residues long. The CDR3 region is CASSHDGAGVRMETQYF. The CDR3, as DNA: TGCGCCAGCAGCCACGATGGGGCGGGAGTTAGAATGGAGACCCAGTACTTC.

The chain recombines TRBV18 with TRBJ2-5; the D gene is possibly TRBD1 (6 bases). Trimming left V 1 base short and J 7 bases short, with 13 bases between. In germline, CDR1 is KGHSH, CDR2 LQKENI. The CDR3 extends over 14 amino acids. CDR3 bases: TGTGCCAGCTCACCACTGGGACAACTAGGGACCCAGTACTTC. It yields the protein CASSPLGQLGTQYF. Full variable domain (remainder filled in from reference TRBV18 and TRBJ2-5): NAGVMQNPRHLVRRRGQEARLRCSPMKGHSHVYWYRQLPEEGLKFMVYLQKENIIDESGMPKERFSAEFPKEGPSILRIQQVVRGDSAAYFCASSPLGQLGTQYFGPGTRLLVL.